The 15 T cell receptor beta chains listed next were all sequenced from one sample in a study of identical twins. TCRdb recomputed calls from the 5' RACE reads with MiXCR, one row per CDR3 protein. Here the sample spans approximately 600,000 distinct CDR3 sequences, about 7.6% being singletons. This sample was shared with a second study, whose subject was yellow fever vaccine responses in identical twins.

The sequencing input was PBMCs. These receptor sequences come from a woman between 18 and 29 years old in good health.

This chain uses TRBV7-9 with TRBJ2-1, with D tentatively TRBD1 (8 bases). The CDR3 runs to 16 residues. The V end lost 4 bases, the J end lost 7 bases, and 20 bases lay between the germline ends. Germline V CDR1 and CDR2: SEHNR, FQNEAQ (reference sequence). The chain's CDR3 is CASSSTGGGPGNEQFF. The CDR3 bases are TGTGCCAGCAGCTCCACAGGGGGAGGGCCGGGGAATGAGCAGTTCTTC. The variable domain in full, with the rest retrieved from reference TRBV7-9 and TRBJ2-1, is DTGVSQNPRHKITKRGQNVTFRCDPISEHNRLYWYRQTLGQGPEFLTYFQNEAQLEKSRLLSDRFSAERPKGSFSTLEIQRTEQGDSAMYLCASSSTGGGPGNEQFFGPGTRLTVL.

This clonotype was seen repeatedly, ten times or more. V gene TRBV5-1 combines with J gene TRBJ2-1; 8 nucleotides match TRBD1. After removal of 1 base from V and 8 bases from J, the junction contained 5 bases not matched to a gene. Germline CDR1 SGHRS, CDR2 YFSETQ. The CDR3 spans 14 residues. The DNA of the CDR3 is TGCGCCAGCAGCTTGAGGCAGGGGGCTGATGAGCAGTTCTTC. Protein: CASSLRQGADEQFF.

The J gene is TRBJ1-4, the V gene TRBV5-6; tentative D call: TRBD1 (5 bases). Trimming pared 1 base from V and 3 bases from J, leaving 10 bases between. The CDR3 is made up of 15 amino acids. CDR1 is SGHDT and CDR2 is YYEEEE in the germline V gene. CDR3 loop: CASSLRGMANEKLFF. The CDR3 DNA reads TGTGCCAGCAGCTTGCGGGGGATGGCTAATGAAAAACTGTTTTTT.

The table lists this clonotype with many counts. The chain couples TRBV29-1 to TRBJ2-2, with D perhaps given as TRBD1 or TRBD2 (5 bases each). V lost 6 bases and J lost 2, with 13 bases in between. There are 14 residues in the CDR3. The germline CDR1 and CDR2 sequences are SQVTM and ANQGSEA. The CDR3 sequence: CSVGAQVNTGELFF. In DNA, the CDR3 is TGCAGCGTCGGGGCACAGGTTAACACCGGGGAGCTGTTTTTT.

This clonotype has only a few counts. The rearrangement uses TRBV28 and TRBJ2-1; D ambiguous. Germline V gene sequence: CDR1 MDHEN, CDR2 SYDVKM. This CDR3 has 13 residues. V dropped 6 bases and J dropped 0 bases, with 6 bases sitting between them. The CDR3 is CASSWASYNEQFF. The CDR3 nucleotides are TGTGCCAGCAGCTGGGCCTCCTACAATGAGCAGTTCTTC.

This clonotype has a count of ten or more. The V and J genes are TRBV4-1 and TRBJ2-1, with D unclear. This CDR3 has 18 residues. Germline CDR1 and CDR2: MGHRA and YSYEKL. Trimming shortened V by 0 bases and J by 0 bases, and 15 bases separated the two germline ends. As DNA, the CDR3 is TGCGCCAGCAGCCAAGAATCTAGGATGGAGAGCTCCTACAATGAGCAGTTCTTC. Translated, it gives CASSQESRMESSYNEQFF.

This clonotype was found a few times. V gene TRBV29-1 combines with J gene TRBJ1-1; D is uncertain. The germline V gene encodes CDR1 SQVTM and CDR2 ANQGSEA. CDR3 length: 13 amino acids. The germline V and J ends were trimmed by 3 bases and 0 bases, with 8 bases remaining between them. CDR3 in amino acids: CSVEGTLNTEAFF. CDR3 nucleotide sequence: TGCAGCGTTGAGGGAACCTTGAACACTGAAGCTTTCTTT.

V and J are TRBV9 and TRBJ2-2, with 10 bases matching TRBD2. This CDR3 has 17 amino acids. Germline V lookup: CDR1 SGDLS, CDR2 YYNGEE. The J segment lost 5 bases and the V segment lost 0 bases, leaving 7 bases of the junction unmatched. CDR3 amino acids: CASSVEAGGPITGELFF. The CDR3 DNA is TGTGCCAGCAGCGTAGAAGCGGGGGGGCCGATTACCGGGGAGCTGTTTTTT. Based on the CDR3 plus reference TRBV9 and TRBJ2-2, the full variable domain is DSGVTQTPKHLITATGQRVTLRCSPRSGDLSVYWYQQSLDQGLQFLIQYYNGEERAKGNILERFSAQQFPDLHSELNLSSLELGDSALYFCASSVEAGGPITGELFFGEGSRLTVL.

This clonotype has at least ten counts. V gene TRBV5-1 combines with J gene TRBJ2-3; a weak D match, TRBD1 (5 bases). This CDR3 comprises 18 residues. Germline CDR1 and CDR2: SGHRS and YFSETQ. V was cut by 4 bases and J by 3 bases, with 24 bases left in between. DNA for the CDR3: TGCGCCAGCAGCCCCGCAGCAGGGTGGGTCTCGGAAACAGATACGCAGTATTTT. This sequence encodes CASSPAAGWVSETDTQYF.

This clonotype was found many times. The chain uses TRBV12-3 or TRBV12-4 and TRBJ1-1; a weak D match, TRBD1 (5 bases). The V and J ends lost 8 bases and 1 base respectively, with 14 bases between them. The CDR3 has 14 amino acids. The CDR3 DNA follows: TGTGCCAGCTCCTTTGGGCAGGGGAACACTGAAGCTTTCTTT. It translates to CASSFGQGNTEAFF.

This clonotype occurred many times. The chain carries TRBV5-1 and TRBJ2-1; D is possibly TRBD2 (6 bases). V was clipped by 2 bases and J by 6 bases, with 18 bases between them. Germline V gene lookup returns CDR1 SGHRS and CDR2 YFSETQ. This CDR3 is built from 16 residues. Here the CDR3 DNA reads TGCGCCAGCAGCTTAACCGGGACGGTGGGACTCAATGAGCAGTTCTTC. Protein product: CASSLTGTVGLNEQFF.

There are many counts of this clonotype. The chain has TRBV28 and TRBJ2-7, with TRBD2 matching 13 bases. Germline-derived CDR1 and CDR2 are MDHEN and SYDVKM. The trim removed 7 bases at V and 7 bases at J, leaving 10 bases unmatched. The CDR3 contains 15 residues. The CDR3 nucleotides are TGTGCCAGCAACCAACCGGGACTAGCGGGGCAAGAGCAGTACGTC. Amino acids: CASNQPGLAGQEQYV.

The chain links TRBV9 to TRBJ2-3; perhaps TRBD2 as D (5 bases). This CDR3 is 15 amino acids long. Germline CDR1 SGDLS, CDR2 YYNGEE. V gave up 2 bases and J gave up 0 bases, with 10 bases separating them. DNA for the CDR3: TGTGCCAGCAGCGTCGGCAGCGGTAGCACAGATACGCAGTATTTT. Its translation is CASSVGSGSTDTQYF.

As regards this clonotype: Given a much more abundant clone one base away, this may be a read error. J is TRBJ2-5 and V is TRBV20-1; D tentatively reads TRBD1 or TRBD2 (5 bases each). Between the trimmed V and J ends, which lost 4 bases and 9 bases, there was a span of 21 bases. Germline V gives CDR1 DFQATT, CDR2 SNEGSKA (reference sequence). The CDR3 has 14 amino acids. CDR3 amino acids: CSATRTGTQGAQYF. The CDR3 coding sequence is TGCAGTGCTACTCGTACCGGGACCCAAGGGGCCCAGTACTTC.

The chain links TRBV20-1 to TRBJ2-2, with TRBD2 matching 9 bases. The CDR3 is 14 amino acids. V trimming: 0 bases; J trimming: 10 bases; junction bases outside the gene matches: 6. From germline, CDR1 is DFQATT and CDR2 SNEGSKA (reference sequence). The CDR3 nucleotides are TGCAGTGCTAGAGATGCCGCGGGAGGGTTGGAGCTGTTTTTT. Translating gives CSARDAAGGLELFF.